These 20 T cell receptor beta chains share one sample of origin, sequenced in a study of radiotherapy plus CTLA-4 blockade in lung cancer. Profiled with immunoSEQ multiplex PCR; TCRdb holds only in-frame clones, not every one. Of over 75,000 clones in the sample, around 86% are singletons; the top ten hold 0.82%. The specimen comprised peripheral blood, sampled from a patient treated with radiotherapy plus ipilimumab. These receptor sequences come from a human donor with non-small cell lung cancer who had stable disease on radiotherapy plus ipilimumab.

This chain connects TRBV6-1 to TRBJ1-5, with no clear D. CDR3 length equals 13 residues. V was trimmed by 7 bases and J by 0 bases, leaving 7 bases between them. The germline V gene encodes CDR1 MNHNS and CDR2 SASEGT. The CDR3, as DNA: TGTGCCAGCATCGACAATAGCAATCAGCCCCAGCATTTT. Its translation: CASIDNSNQPQHF.

This clone has just one count. The chain joins TRBV9 to TRBJ2-7, with 8 bases matching TRBD2. With 0 bases clipped from V and 6 bases from J, the junction kept 8 bases outside the gene matches. The CDR3 loop spans 15 amino acids. Germline CDR1 is SGDLS and CDR2 is YYNGEE. DNA for the CDR3: TGTGCCAGCAGCGTAGACCCGGGGGGGCCCGGCGAGCAGTACTTC. Translation: CASSVDPGGPGEQYF. The entire variable domain, with the rest obtained from reference TRBV9 and TRBJ2-7, is as follows: DSGVTQTPKHLITATGQRVTLRCSPRSGDLSVYWYQQSLDQGLQFLIQYYNGEERAKGNILERFSAQQFPDLHSELNLSSLELGDSALYFCASSVDPGGPGEQYFGPGTRLTVT.

In this sample, this clone turned up a few times. The rearrangement joins TRBV28 to TRBJ1-3; 7 bases are shared with TRBD1. After removal of 3 bases from V and 4 bases from J, the junction contained 3 bases not matched to a gene. The CDR3 totals 14 residues. Germline CDR1 is MDHEN and CDR2 is SYDVKM. CDR3 protein: CASSFGTAGNTIYF. CDR3 DNA: TGTGCCAGCAGTTTTGGGACAGCCGGAAACACCATATATTTT.

This clone appeared a few times. This chain uses TRBV15 with TRBJ1-5; D not certain. This CDR3 region has 18 residues. CDR1 LNHNV and CDR2 YYDKDF come from the germline V gene (reference sequence). V shed 0 bases and J shed 2 bases, with 17 bases lying between them. The CDR3 DNA follows: TGTGCCACCAGCAGAGATTTGCGGCCCGACGGAGGCAATCAGCCCCAGCATTTT. Translation gives CATSRDLRPDGGNQPQHF.

This chain's CDR3 is CASNRQPETQYF. The CDR3 DNA reads as TGTGCCAGCAACAGGCAGCCGGAGACCCAGTACTTC. V usage is TRBV28 and J usage is TRBJ2-5; possible D gene TRBD1, 5 bases. V lost 7 bases and J lost 5, with 11 bases in between. This CDR3 is built from 12 residues. Germline CDR1 and CDR2: MDHEN and SYDVKM.

The chain joins TRBV6-5 to TRBJ2-1, with D perhaps matching TRBD2 (5 bases). The CDR3 runs 13 residues. The V and J ends lost 0 bases and 10 bases respectively, with 10 bases between them. Germline CDR1 reads MNHEY; CDR2 reads SVGAGI. CDR3 sequence: CASSYSRSGEQFF. CDR3 in DNA: TGTGCCAGCAGTTACTCGAGGAGCGGAGAGCAGTTCTTC.

The chain combines TRBV11-2 with TRBJ2-5; the match to TRBD1 covers 10 bases. The CDR3 sequence is 15 residues long. The junction had 3 bases not matched to a gene; V was cut back by 0 bases and J by 5 bases. Germline values: CDR1 SGHAT, CDR2 FQNNGV. Here the CDR3 DNA reads TGTGCCAGCAGCTTAGATGGGGACAGGGGCGAGACCCAGTACTTC. It specifies CASSLDGDRGETQYF.

Only a few counts were recorded for this clone. This CDR3 reads CASSPPEDRLSRQPQHF. The CDR3 nucleotides are TGTGCCAGCTCACCACCTGAAGACAGGCTGTCTAGACAGCCCCAGCATTTT. J is TRBJ1-5 and V is TRBV18, with D perhaps TRBD1 (6 bases). The length of the CDR3 is 17 residues. Germline V lookup: CDR1 KGHSH, CDR2 LQKENI. Trimming left V 0 bases short and J 7 bases short, with 19 bases between.

J is TRBJ1-5 and V is TRBV19; 11 nucleotides agree with TRBD1. Trimming at V came to 4 bases and at J to 2 bases, leaving 16 bases not matched to a gene. This CDR3 contains 20 residues. Germline V gene sequence: CDR1 LNHDA, CDR2 SQIVND (reference sequence). CDR3 sequence: CASSTRVGTGGLTRNQPQHF. CDR3 DNA sequence: TGTGCCAGTAGTACCCGAGTCGGGACAGGGGGATTGACGCGCAATCAGCCCCAGCATTTT.

The rearrangement links TRBV5-6 to TRBJ1-2, with a weak D call TRBD1 (6 bases). The CDR3 spans 16 residues. V was cut by 5 bases and J by 2 bases, with 19 bases left in between. The germline CDR1 and CDR2 sequences are SGHDT and YYEEEE. CDR3 region: CASSDISGGRNYGYTF. The CDR3 DNA reads as TGTGCCAGCAGTGACATATCTGGGGGGCGGAACTATGGCTACACCTTC.

The chain couples TRBV7-9 to TRBJ1-2; the D is unclear. The germline gives CDR1 SEHNR, CDR2 FQNEAQ (reference sequence). The CDR3 length is 12 residues. The V end was cut by 7 bases, the J end by 8 bases, with 14 bases between. Here the CDR3 reads CASTPEARGYTF. For the CDR3, the DNA is TGTGCCAGCACTCCGGAGGCTCGGGGCTACACCTTC. Combining the CDR3 with reference TRBV7-9 and TRBJ1-2 gives the whole variable domain DTGVSQNPRHKITKRGQNVTFRCDPISEHNRLYWYRQTLGQGPEFLTYFQNEAQLEKSRLLSDRFSAERPKGSFSTLEIQRTEQGDSAMYLCASTPEARGYTFGSGTRLTVV.

The chain recombines TRBV6-1 with TRBJ1-5; a possible D gene is TRBD1 (6 bases). This CDR3 contains 15 residues. V was cut by 6 bases and J by 7 bases, with 19 bases left in between. The germline CDR1 and CDR2 sequences are MNHNS and SASEGT. The CDR3 here is CASRGTRGWYQPQHF. The CDR3 coding sequence is TGTGCCAGCAGGGGAACCAGGGGATGGTACCAGCCCCAGCATTTT.

In its sample, this clone was seen a few times. The gene calls are TRBV7-2 and TRBJ2-7; the D gene is possibly TRBD1 (6 bases). Germline CDR1 is SGHTA and CDR2 is FQGNSA. The CDR3 totals 15 residues. V was pared by 1 base and J by 0 bases, with 10 bases between. The DNA for the CDR3 is TGTGCCAGCAGCTTAGGCCAGGGGAGCTCCTACGAGCAGTACTTC. Its translation is CASSLGQGSSYEQYF. The full variable domain, its missing parts supplied by reference TRBV7-2 and TRBJ2-7, is GAGVSQSPSNKVTEKGKDVELRCDPISGHTALYWYRQSLGQGLEFLIYFQGNSAPDKSGLPSDRFSAERTGGSVSTLTIQRTQQEDSAVYLCASSLGQGSSYEQYFGPGTRLTVT.

The chain has TRBV6-1 and TRBJ2-6; no firm D call. Germline CDR1 reads MNHNS; CDR2 reads SASEGT. There are 15 residues in the CDR3. With 3 bases removed from V and 4 bases from J, the gap between germline ends came to 10 bases. CDR3 nucleotide sequence: TGTGCCAGCAGTGATTGGGTTGTCGGGGCCAACGTCCTGACTTTC. Its translation: CASSDWVVGANVLTF.

The rearrangement uses TRBV6-5 and TRBJ1-6; TRBD1 agrees at 7 bases. Germline values: CDR1 MNHEY, CDR2 SVGAGI. The CDR3 runs 14 residues. With V trimmed by 6 bases and J by 7 bases, 6 bases remained unmatched. The CDR3 sequence: CASSGRQGNSPLHF. As DNA, the CDR3 is TGTGCCAGCAGCGGAAGACAGGGAAATTCACCCCTCCACTTT.

The genes are TRBV9 and TRBJ1-6; D is uncertain. Germline loops: CDR1 SGDLS, CDR2 YYNGEE. Trimming removed 4 bases from V and 5 bases from J, with 13 bases in between. The CDR3 contains 15 residues. As DNA, the CDR3 is TGTGCCAGCAGCCCCGAAGGGTTGGATAATTCACCCCTCCACTTT. It encodes CASSPEGLDNSPLHF. Combining the CDR3 with reference TRBV9 and TRBJ1-6 gives the whole variable domain DSGVTQTPKHLITATGQRVTLRCSPRSGDLSVYWYQQSLDQGLQFLIQYYNGEERAKGNILERFSAQQFPDLHSELNLSSLELGDSALYFCASSPEGLDNSPLHFGNGTRLTVT.

The chain joins TRBV7-2 to TRBJ2-5, with unresolved D. Trimming pared 1 base from V and 5 bases from J, leaving 8 bases between. CDR1 is SGHTA and CDR2 is FQGNSA in the germline V gene. The CDR3 is made up of 13 amino acids. As DNA, the CDR3 is TGTGCCAGCAGCTTAGTAGGGCGGGAGACCCAGTACTTC. Its translation: CASSLVGRETQYF. Using reference TRBV7-2 and TRBJ2-5 for the parts outside the CDR3, the full variable domain is GAGVSQSPSNKVTEKGKDVELRCDPISGHTALYWYRQSLGQGLEFLIYFQGNSAPDKSGLPSDRFSAERTGGSVSTLTIQRTQQEDSAVYLCASSLVGRETQYFGPGTRLLVL.

J is TRBJ1-1 and V is TRBV6-5; 9 bases match TRBD1. Germline V CDR1 and CDR2: MNHEY, SVGAGI. This CDR3 region has 11 residues. V gave up 10 bases and J gave up 5 bases; unmatched junction bases: 2. CDR3 coding DNA: TGTGCCAACAGGGGGCTAACTGAAGCTTTCTTT. It translates to CANRGLTEAFF.

The chain couples TRBV6-1 to TRBJ1-2, with D maybe TRBD1 (5 bases). V lost 3 bases, J lost 2 bases, and 7 bases lay in between. The CDR3 is 13 amino acids. Germline V lookup: CDR1 MNHNS, CDR2 SASEGT. The CDR3 here is CASSDRGNYGYTF. CDR3 coding DNA: TGTGCCAGCAGTGACCGGGGCAACTATGGCTACACCTTC.

Remarks on this clone: A read error may produce the germline difference seen at one junction end. This chain joins TRBV13 and TRBJ2-7; maybe TRBD1 (5 bases). CDR1 PRHDT and CDR2 FYEKMQ come from the germline V gene (reference sequence). The CDR3 length is 16 residues. The CDR3: CTSSLEAGNMGYEQYF. In DNA form, the CDR3 reads TGTACCAGCAGCTTAGAGGCAGGGAATATGGGCTACGAGCAGTACTTC.